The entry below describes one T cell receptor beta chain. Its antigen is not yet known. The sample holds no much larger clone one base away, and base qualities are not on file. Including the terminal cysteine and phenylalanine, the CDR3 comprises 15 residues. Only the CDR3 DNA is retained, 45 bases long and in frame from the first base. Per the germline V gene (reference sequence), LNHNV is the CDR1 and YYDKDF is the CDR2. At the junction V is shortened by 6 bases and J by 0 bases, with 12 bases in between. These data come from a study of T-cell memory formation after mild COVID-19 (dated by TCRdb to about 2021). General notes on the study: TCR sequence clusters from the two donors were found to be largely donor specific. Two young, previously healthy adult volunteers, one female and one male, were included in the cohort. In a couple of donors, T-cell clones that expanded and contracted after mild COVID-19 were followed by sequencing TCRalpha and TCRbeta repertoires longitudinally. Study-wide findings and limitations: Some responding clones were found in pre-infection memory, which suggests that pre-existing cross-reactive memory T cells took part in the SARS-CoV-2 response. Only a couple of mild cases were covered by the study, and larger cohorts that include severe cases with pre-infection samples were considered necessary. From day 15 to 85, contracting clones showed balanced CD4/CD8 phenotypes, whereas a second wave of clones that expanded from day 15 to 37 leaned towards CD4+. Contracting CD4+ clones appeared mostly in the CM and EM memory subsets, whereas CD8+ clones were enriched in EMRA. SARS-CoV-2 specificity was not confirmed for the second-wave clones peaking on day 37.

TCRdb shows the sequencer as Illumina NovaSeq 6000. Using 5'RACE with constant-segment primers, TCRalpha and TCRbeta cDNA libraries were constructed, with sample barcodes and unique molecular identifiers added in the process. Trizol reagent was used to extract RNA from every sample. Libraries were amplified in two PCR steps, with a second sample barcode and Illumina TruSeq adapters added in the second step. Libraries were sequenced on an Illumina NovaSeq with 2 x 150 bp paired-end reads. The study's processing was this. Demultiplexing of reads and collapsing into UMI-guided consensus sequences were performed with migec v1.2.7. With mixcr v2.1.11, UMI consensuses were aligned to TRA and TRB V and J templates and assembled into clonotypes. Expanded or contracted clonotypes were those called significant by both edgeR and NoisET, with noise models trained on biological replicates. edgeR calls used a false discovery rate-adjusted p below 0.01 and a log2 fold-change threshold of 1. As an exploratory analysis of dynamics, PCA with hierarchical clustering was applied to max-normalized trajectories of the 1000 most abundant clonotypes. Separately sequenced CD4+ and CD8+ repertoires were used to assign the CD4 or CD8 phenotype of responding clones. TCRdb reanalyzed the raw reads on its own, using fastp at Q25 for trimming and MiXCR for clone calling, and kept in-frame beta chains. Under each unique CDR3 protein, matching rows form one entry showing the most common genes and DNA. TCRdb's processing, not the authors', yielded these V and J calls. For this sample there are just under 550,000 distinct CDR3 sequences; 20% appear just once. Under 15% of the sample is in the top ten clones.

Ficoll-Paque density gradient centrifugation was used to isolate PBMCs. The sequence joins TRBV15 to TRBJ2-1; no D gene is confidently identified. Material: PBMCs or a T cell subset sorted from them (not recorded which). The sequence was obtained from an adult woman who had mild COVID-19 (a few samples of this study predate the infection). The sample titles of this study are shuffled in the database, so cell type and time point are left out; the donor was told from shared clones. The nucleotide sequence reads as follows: TGTGCCACCAGAGGAACTAAAAGCTCCTACAATGAGCAGTTCTTC. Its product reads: CATRGTKSSYNEQFF.